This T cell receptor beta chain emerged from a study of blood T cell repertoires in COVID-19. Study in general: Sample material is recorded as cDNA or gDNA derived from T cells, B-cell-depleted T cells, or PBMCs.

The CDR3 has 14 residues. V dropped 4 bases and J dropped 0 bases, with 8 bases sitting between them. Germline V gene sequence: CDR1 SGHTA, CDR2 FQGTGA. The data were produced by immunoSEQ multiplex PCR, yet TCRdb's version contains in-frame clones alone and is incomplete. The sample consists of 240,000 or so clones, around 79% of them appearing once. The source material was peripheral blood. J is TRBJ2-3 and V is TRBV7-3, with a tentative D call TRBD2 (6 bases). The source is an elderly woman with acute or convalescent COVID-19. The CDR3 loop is CASSSGTSTDTQYF. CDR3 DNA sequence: TGTGCCAGCAGCTCTGGGACTAGCACAGATACGCAGTATTTT.